The 26 T cell receptor beta chains given below trace back to one sample, sequenced in a study of post-analysis software for immune sequencing data. Study-level points and caveats: Higher frequency in patients than in controls was seen for 5 or 6 TRBV segments, with TRBV5-6, TRBV5-1 and TRBV20-1 among them.

The TCR beta cDNA libraries contained unique molecular identifiers. MiXCR, applied by TCRdb to the PCR reads, yields one record per CDR3 protein. The table lists some 690,000 distinct CDR3 sequences, more than 50% of them singletons. The antigens these receptors bind are not known. The sample taken for sequencing was blood. These TCRs come from a girl aged 2-9 years with multiple sclerosis.

In this sample, this clonotype turned up once. The chain has TRBV28 and TRBJ1-4; D is unresolved. CDR3 size: 15 residues. The germline V gene has CDR1 MDHEN and CDR2 SYDVKM. V lost 3 bases to trimming and J lost 8 bases, with 16 bases between them. The CDR3 loop reads CASSLDLRLREKLFF. CDR3 DNA: TGTGCCAGCAGTTTGGACCTCAGATTGCGGGAAAAACTGTTTTTT. The full variable domain, rest sourced from reference TRBV28 and TRBJ1-4, is DVKVTQSSRYLVKRTGEKVFLECVQDMDHENMFWYRQDPGLGLRLIYFSYDVKMKEKGDIPEGYSVSREKKERFSLILESASTNQTSMYLCASSLDLRLREKLFFGSGTQLSVL.

DNA of the CDR3: TGCAGTGCTTCCGGGACTCTGCAACCCGAGCAGTACTTC. Encoded protein: CSASGTLQPEQYF. This chain joins TRBV20-1 and TRBJ2-7, with D maybe TRBD2 (6 bases). The V end was cut by 5 bases, the J end by 6 bases, with 17 bases between. Germline CDR1 DFQATT, CDR2 SNEGSKA (reference sequence). The CDR3 has 13 amino acids.

The CDR3 coding sequence is TGTGCCAGCAGCGTAGACAGGGGGCAAGAGCAGTTCTTC. The encoded protein is CASSVDRGQEQFF. The J gene is TRBJ2-1, the V gene TRBV9; 9 bases match TRBD1. The V gene's germline CDR1 is SGDLS and CDR2 YYNGEE. The CDR3 sequence is 13 residues long. The V and J ends lost 0 bases and 10 bases, in that order; junction bases with no gene match: 2.

DNA of the CDR3: TGCGCCAGCAACGGGCGTCGGACAGATACGCAGTATTTT. Protein: CASNGRRTDTQYF. The chain recombines TRBV5-1 with TRBJ2-3; no reliable D call. Germline V lookup: CDR1 SGHRS, CDR2 YFSETQ. This CDR3 region has 13 residues. Trimming removed 6 bases at V and 3 bases at J, with 11 bases between. Full variable domain (missing parts from reference TRBV5-1 and TRBJ2-3): KAGVTQTPRYLIKTRGQQVTLSCSPISGHRSVSWYQQTPGQGLQFLFEYFSETQRNKGNFPGRFSGRQFSNSRSEMNVSTLELGDSALYLCASNGRRTDTQYFGPGTRLTVL.

This clonotype has more than one count but fewer than ten. The gene calls are TRBV18 and TRBJ2-7, with 7 bases lining up with TRBD1. CDR3 length: 16 amino acids. CDR1 is KGHSH, CDR2 LQKENI, per germline. V was clipped by 4 bases and J by 0 bases; unmatched bases: 9. In nucleotides, the CDR3 is TGTGCCAGCTCACTTCTCAACAGGGGAAGCTCCTACGAGCAGTACTTC. Translation: CASSLLNRGSSYEQYF.

The rearrangement links TRBV7-6 to TRBJ2-5; possibly TRBD1 for D (5 bases). The CDR3 spans 13 residues. Germline-derived CDR1 and CDR2 are SGHVS and FNYEAQ. The germline V and J ends were trimmed by 5 bases and 11 bases, with 18 bases remaining between them. CDR3 in DNA: TGTGCCAGCAGCCAGGGTGGATACGGTGAGCAGTACTTC. Its protein is CASSQGGYGEQYF.

The chain combines TRBV5-1 with TRBJ1-5; D not certain. The germline V gene encodes CDR1 SGHRS and CDR2 YFSETQ. CDR3 length equals 14 residues. The V end lost 2 bases, the J end lost 4 bases, and 10 bases lay between the germline ends. The CDR3 region is CASSFSGRNQPQHF. The DNA of the CDR3 is TGCGCCAGCAGCTTCTCGGGAAGGAATCAGCCCCAGCATTTT.

This chain uses TRBV20-1 with TRBJ2-5, with 7 bases matching TRBD1. Germline V gene data show CDR1 as DFQATT and CDR2 as SNEGSKA (reference sequence). The V segment lost 0 bases and the J segment 11 bases; nucleotides outside the gene matches: 12. The length of the CDR3 is 14 residues. The DNA of the CDR3 is TGCAGTGCTAGAGATCGGGGACAGCTCTACCGGCAGTACTTC. Translation gives CSARDRGQLYRQYF.

Only a few counts were recorded for this clonotype. The chain links TRBV6-6 to TRBJ2-5, with TRBD2 as a possible D gene (5 bases). Looked up from germline, CDR1 is MNHNY and CDR2 is SVGAGI (reference sequence). The CDR3 length is 14 residues. V dropped 0 bases and J dropped 3 bases, with 8 bases sitting between them. The CDR3 loop is CASSYSRVEETQYF. The CDR3 coding sequence is TGTGCCAGCAGTTACTCGAGGGTGGAAGAGACCCAGTACTTC.

The chain is built from TRBV27 and TRBJ2-3, with TRBD2 identical over 8 bases. Trimming removed 6 bases from V and 6 bases from J; junction bases left unmatched: 11. Germline V gene data show CDR1 as MNHEY and CDR2 as SMNVEV (reference sequence). This CDR3 has 15 amino acids. This chain's CDR3 is CASSDGGAYMDTQYF. CDR3 coding DNA: TGTGCCAGCAGCGACGGGGGGGCTTATATGGATACGCAGTATTTT.

The chain combines TRBV15 with TRBJ1-1; 7 bases agree with TRBD1. This CDR3 has 15 residues. The germline V gene encodes CDR1 LNHNV and CDR2 YYDKDF (reference sequence). V shed 1 base and J 3 bases; nucleotides not matched to a gene: 5. This CDR3 is CATSRGITGDTEAFF. For the CDR3, the DNA is TGTGCCACCAGCAGAGGAATTACAGGGGACACTGAAGCTTTCTTT. Variable domain in full (rest from reference TRBV15 and TRBJ1-1): DAMVIQNPRYQVTQFGKPVTLSCSQTLNHNVMYWYQQKSSQAPKLLFHYYDKDFNNEADTPDNFQSRRPNTSFCFLDIRSPGLGDTAMYLCATSRGITGDTEAFFGQGTRLTVV.

This chain connects TRBV5-1 to TRBJ2-5, with 9 bases fitting TRBD2. CDR3 length equals 15 residues. CDR1 is SGHRS and CDR2 is YFSETQ in the germline V gene. Unmatched junction bases numbered 5, after V lost 1 base and J lost 4 bases. The CDR3 loop is CASSLRLAGRETQYF. The CDR3 DNA is TGCGCCAGCAGCTTGAGGCTAGCGGGACGAGAGACCCAGTACTTC.

The V and J genes are TRBV5-5 and TRBJ2-1; 10 bases agree with TRBD2. Germline-derived CDR1 and CDR2 are SGHKS and YYEKEE (reference sequence). The CDR3 loop spans 13 amino acids. V lost 5 bases to trimming and J lost 6 bases; unmatched junction nucleotides: 2. Here the CDR3 reads CASRWTSGNEQFF. The CDR3 coding sequence is TGTGCCAGCAGATGGACTAGCGGCAATGAGCAGTTCTTC.

CDR3 sequence reads: CASSLDREGDTQYF. CDR3 nucleotides: TGCGCCAGCAGCCTTGACAGGGAAGGAGATACGCAGTATTTT. This chain uses TRBV5-1 with TRBJ2-3, with 7 bases matching TRBD1. V dropped 4 bases and J dropped 5; count of bases not matched to a gene: 7. The CDR3 covers 14 residues. Germline CDR1 SGHRS, CDR2 YFSETQ. The complete variable domain, with remaining parts taken from reference TRBV5-1 and TRBJ2-3, reads KAGVTQTPRYLIKTRGQQVTLSCSPISGHRSVSWYQQTPGQGLQFLFEYFSETQRNKGNFPGRFSGRQFSNSRSEMNVSTLELGDSALYLCASSLDREGDTQYFGPGTRLTVL.

With regard to this clonotype: The junction shows a germline mismatch at one end, possibly a read error. This chain links TRBV5-4 with TRBJ1-2; no reliable D call. Per germline, CDR1 SGHNT and CDR2 YYREEE (reference sequence). The length of the CDR3 is 13 residues. The CDR3 DNA is TGTGCCAACAGCCCCGGAGATGTCTATGGCTACACCTTC. This sequence encodes CANSPGDVYGYTF.

V is TRBV7-6 and J is TRBJ2-3, with D possibly TRBD2 on 6 matching bases. The germline V and J ends were trimmed by 5 bases and 4 bases, with 19 bases remaining between them. Germline CDR1 and CDR2: SGHVS and FNYEAQ. This CDR3 has 16 amino acids. The CDR3 sequence: CASSAWTTRQADTQYF. DNA of the CDR3: TGTGCCAGCAGCGCCTGGACTACTCGTCAAGCAGATACGCAGTATTTT.

The genes are TRBV10-3 and TRBJ2-1; 14 bases are shared with TRBD2. CDR1 ENHRY and CDR2 SYGVKD come from the germline V gene. The CDR3 contains 17 residues. V shed 0 bases, J shed 6 bases, and the junction held 4 bases outside the gene matches. The CDR3: CAISESWTSGGSNEQFF. As DNA, the CDR3 is TGTGCCATCAGTGAGTCATGGACTAGCGGGGGGTCCAATGAGCAGTTCTTC.

The chain links TRBV6-2 or TRBV6-3 to TRBJ2-6; possible D gene TRBD2, 5 bases. Germline loops: CDR1 MNHEY, CDR2 SVGEGT. V was shortened by 0 bases and J by 3 bases, with 12 bases between the two germline ends. The CDR3 has 17 residues. CDR3 region: CASSYSLPSGGANVLTF. The CDR3 region has the DNA TGTGCCAGCAGTTACTCGTTGCCGAGCGGTGGGGCCAACGTCCTGACTTTC.

CDR3 sequence (DNA): TGCGCCAGCAGTGAATTTAGCGGGGGGGCCTCCCATGAGCAGTTCTTC. It is translated as CASSEFSGGASHEQFF. The genes are TRBV10-2 and TRBJ2-1; 11 nucleotides agree with TRBD2. V trimming: 3 bases; J trimming: 8 bases; junction bases outside the gene matches: 9. The CDR3 contains 16 residues. The germline V gene encodes CDR1 WSHSY and CDR2 SAAADI.

This chain uses TRBV27 with TRBJ2-3, with D perhaps matching TRBD1 (5 bases). CDR1 is MNHEY, CDR2 SMNVEV, per germline (reference sequence). This CDR3 is built from 15 residues. V was shortened by 8 bases and J by 2 bases, with 17 bases between the two germline ends. For the CDR3, the DNA is TGTGCCAGCGGCCGGACACCTCCTCCCACAGATACGCAGTATTTT. This translates into CASGRTPPPTDTQYF.

The chain has TRBV20-1 and TRBJ2-4; weak D call: TRBD2 (5 bases). The J call is uncertain, as TRBJ2-5 better fits the DNA end. The CDR3 is made up of 14 amino acids. From germline, CDR1 is DFQATT and CDR2 SNEGSKA (reference sequence). The CDR3 DNA reads TGCAGTGGGGGAGAGGTACTCACACAAGAGACCCAGTACTTC. Protein product: CSGGEVLTQETQYF.

This sequence joins TRBV20-1 and TRBJ1-2; no reliable D call. The length of the CDR3 is 12 residues. With 5 bases removed from V and 6 bases from J, the gap between germline ends came to 13 bases. Germline V gene sequence: CDR1 DFQATT, CDR2 SNEGSKA (reference sequence). CDR3 bases: TGCAGTGCTCTCAAGGGCGCCGATGGCTACACCTTC. This sequence encodes CSALKGADGYTF.

The chain uses TRBV20-1 and TRBJ2-1, with TRBD1 identical over 8 bases. V was clipped by 3 bases and J by 9 bases; unmatched bases: 10. Germline CDR1 and CDR2: DFQATT and SNEGSKA (reference sequence). CDR3 length: 14 amino acids. CDR3 sequence (DNA): TGCAGTGCTAGTTCGCAGGGGGCTTTAGGTGAGCAGTTCTTC. It is translated as CSASSQGALGEQFF.

This clonotype was observed a handful of times. The chain combines TRBV20-1 with TRBJ2-3; no firm D call. The ends were cut back, 0 bases at V and 6 bases at J, with 19 bases in the middle. Germline V gene data show CDR1 as DFQATT and CDR2 as SNEGSKA (reference sequence). This CDR3 spans 16 amino acids. CDR3 coding DNA: TGCAGTGCTAGAGATCGAGTGTTTCGGGCCGCGGATACGCAGTATTTT. It is translated as CSARDRVFRAADTQYF.

Concerning this clonotype itself: A much larger clone sits a single nucleotide away, making a read error possible. The chain recombines TRBV6-2 or TRBV6-3 with TRBJ2-7, with 7 bases identical to TRBD2. Per germline, CDR1 MNHEY and CDR2 SVGEGT. V shed 2 bases and J 0 bases; nucleotides not matched to a gene: 1. This CDR3 region has 14 residues. CDR3 region: CASSYGTISYEQYF. CDR3 sequence (DNA): TGTGCCAGCAGTTACGGGACTATCTCCTACGAGCAGTACTTC.

V and J are TRBV10-2 and TRBJ2-5; tentative D call: TRBD2 (5 bases). Trimming removed 8 bases at V and 5 bases at J, with 12 bases between. The CDR3 totals 12 residues. Germline CDR1 WSHSY, CDR2 SAAADI. The CDR3 region is CASGGFQETQYF. For the CDR3, the DNA is TGCGCCAGCGGCGGGTTTCAGGAGACCCAGTACTTC.